Given below is one TCR beta chain in context. Its antigen remains unidentified. Only in-frame clones appear in the TCRdb table, and some are missing; sequencing was by immunoSEQ multiplex PCR. The sample holds 150,000 to 160,000 clones, 88% seen once. This entry is derived from a study of T cell responses to AZD1222 COVID-19 vaccine. The V end was cut by 5 bases, the J end by 2 bases, with 9 bases between. This CDR3 region has 13 residues. Germline CDR1 is SGHVS and CDR2 is FNYEAQ. Points from the study as a whole: Seropositivity was recorded at baseline in only a handful of AZD1222 recipients. Only after the peak T cell response were repertoires sampled. Unmutated variant regions are reportedly the target of nearly half of TCRs that are spike-specific.

The receptor comes from an adult in good health. The V gene is TRBV7-6, the J gene TRBJ1-2; perhaps TRBD1 as D (5 bases). The specimen comprised peripheral blood, sampled on day 0 of AZD1222 vaccination. In DNA form, the CDR3 reads TGTGCCAGCAGCATAGACAGCAACTATGGCTACACCTTC. It encodes CASSIDSNYGYTF.